The present T cell receptor beta chain was sequenced within a study of T-cell memory formation after mild COVID-19. This clonotype has a handful of counts. A junction end diverges from the germline sequence, so it may reflect a read error. MiXCR was run by TCRdb on the 5' RACE reads, yielding one entry per CDR3 protein. In the table there are 250,000 to 300,000 distinct CDR3 sequences, 8.2% of which are singletons. This CDR3 comprises 18 residues. The chain carries TRBV12-3 or TRBV12-4 and TRBJ1-5; D is unresolved. Sequences were obtained from PBMCs or a T cell subset sorted from them (not recorded which). The sequence derives from a man younger than 35 who had mild COVID-19 (a few samples of this study predate the infection). Cell type and time point are not known. The CDR3 reads CASRLGLSSILGNQPQHF. CDR3 sequence (DNA): TGTGCCAGCAGATTAGGGTTGTCCTCTATTTTAGGCAATCAGCCCCAGCATTTT.